Listed below are T cell receptor beta chains from one sample, sequenced in a study of Ad26.COV2.S vaccination and SARS-CoV-2 variants. Libraries were prepared by immunoSEQ multiplex PCR; TCRdb keeps only in-frame clonotypes and omits some of them. The repertoire holds hundreds of thousands of clones, with more than 80% as singletons. Sequenced here: peripheral blood, sampled in a trial of Ad26.COV2.S vaccine versus placebo. These receptor sequences come from a person between 18 and 65 years old who received the Ad26.COV2.S COVID-19 vaccine or a placebo. Both conserved end residues are part of each CDR3. Each record gives: J gene, clone size, V gene, D gene, CDR3 DNA, CDR3 protein. D genes are given only for firm matches. The size field is filled for only some rows; it gives once, few, many or a size class.

TRBJ2-7 NA TRBV30 NA TGTGCCTGGAGTGTACAGAACTCCCGTTCTAACGAGCAGTACTTC CAWSVQNSRSNEQYF
TRBJ2-1 few TRBV2 TRBD2 TGTGCCAGCAGGTGGGGACTAGCGGACTACAATGAGCAGTTCTTC CASRWGLADYNEQFF
TRBJ2-5 NA TRBV6-5 TRBD1 TGTGCCAGCTCTCTTGGCCGGACAGGGGAAGAGACCCAGTACTTC CASSLGRTGEETQYF
TRBJ2-7 NA TRBV7-9 NA TGTGCCAGCAGCTTAAGGGACGGCGGCTCCTACGAGCAGTACTTC CASSLRDGGSYEQYF
TRBJ1-2 NA TRBV29-1 NA TGCAGCCCTGGGAGGGGGACAAACTATGGCTACACCTTC CSPGRGTNYGYTF
TRBJ1-2 NA TRBV9 NA TGTGCCAGCAGCACCGGGACCTATGGCTACACCTTC CASSTGTYGYTF
TRBJ1-5 NA TRBV12-5 NA TGTGCTAGTGGTTTGTACGGTAATCAGCCCCAGCATTTT CASGLYGNQPQHF
TRBJ1-4 NA TRBV29-1 TRBD1 TGCAGCGTTGGTCAGGGGGCGACAAATGAAAAACTGTTTTTT CSVGQGATNEKLFF
TRBJ2-7 NA TRBV10-3 TRBD2 TGTGCCATCAGTGCGGGTAGCGGGACCTCCTACGAGCAGTACTTC CAISAGSGTSYEQYF
TRBJ1-2 once TRBV24-1 NA TGTGCCACCAGTGACCCGACAGTTGGAGGCTACACCTTC CATSDPTVGGYTF
TRBJ2-7 NA TRBV6-5 NA TGTGCCAGCGGCAGTGCGAAGCAGTACTTC CASGSAKQYF
TRBJ1-1 NA TRBV7-9 NA TGTGCCAGCATCCGTGGAGCCACTGAAGCTTTCTTT CASIRGATEAFF
TRBJ2-4 NA TRBV19 NA TGTGCCAGTAGTATTTCGGGACAACTAGCCAAAAACATTCAGTACTTC CASSISGQLAKNIQYF
TRBJ2-3 NA TRBV7-2 NA TGTGCCAGCAGCTTAAATGTTGGGGGCGCAGATACGCAGTATTTT CASSLNVGGADTQYF
TRBJ2-7 NA TRBV30 NA TGTGCCTGCGGGGTAGCGTCCTACGAGCAGTACTTC CACGVASYEQYF
TRBJ2-3 NA TRBV12-3/TRBV12-4 NA TGTGCCAGCAGTTTACTCGGGCAGGATACGCAGTATTTT CASSLLGQDTQYF
TRBJ2-3 NA TRBV11-2 TRBD1 TGTGCCAGCAGCTTCGGACAGGCAGATACGCAGTATTTT CASSFGQADTQYF
TRBJ2-1 NA TRBV7-9 NA TGTGCCAGCAGCCCTCCCCCCGGGGGGCCCTACAATGAGCAGTTCTTC CASSPPPGGPYNEQFF
TRBJ2-2 NA TRBV4-2 NA TGTGCCAGCAGCCAATGGGATGTCACCGGGGAGCTGTTTTTT CASSQWDVTGELFF
TRBJ1-4 NA TRBV30 NA TGTGCCTGGTCCGCGACCCGAGGGGGTGAAAAACTGTTTTTT CAWSATRGGEKLFF
TRBJ1-5 NA TRBV30 NA TGTGCCTGGAGTACCCGACATAATCAGCCCCAGCATTTT CAWSTRHNQPQHF
TRBJ2-7 NA TRBV7-9 NA TGTGCCAGCAGCAAATGGGGAGGGCAGGGGACTCACGAGCAGTACTTC CASSKWGGQGTHEQYF
TRBJ2-1 NA TRBV5-1 TRBD1 TGCGCCAGCAGTTCCGGGACAGGGCGGGATGAGCAGTTCTTC CASSSGTGRDEQFF
TRBJ1-4 NA TRBV5-1 NA TGCGCCAGCAGCTTGGACAGGGAGAAACTGTTTTTT CASSLDREKLFF
TRBJ2-3 NA TRBV4-1 NA TGCGCCAGCAGCCAAGAGGGGGGACGGACAGATACGCAGTATTTT CASSQEGGRTDTQYF
TRBJ2-3 NA TRBV6-6 NA TGTGCCAGCAGTTATCGGGACAACACAGATACGCAGTATTTT CASSYRDNTDTQYF
TRBJ2-7 NA TRBV2 NA TGTGCCAGCAGTGAAGCGCTTCTCGGCAGCGATGAGCAGTACTTC CASSEALLGSDEQYF
TRBJ1-4 NA TRBV15 NA TGTGCCACCAGCAGAGAGGGGCAGGGCAATGAAAAACTGTTTTTT CATSREGQGNEKLFF
TRBJ2-7 NA TRBV2 TRBD1 TGTGCCAGCAGACCGGGACAGGGAACCTACGAGCAGTACTTC CASRPGQGTYEQYF